This T cell receptor (beta chain) derives from a study of human thymus T cells. Resected material from corrective heart surgery provided the thymus tissue analysed. The data were produced by immunoSEQ multiplex PCR, yet TCRdb's version contains in-frame clones alone and is incomplete. The sample includes some 72,000 clones, around 96% of them seen just once. This CDR3 contains 16 residues. Per germline, CDR1 LGHNA and CDR2 YSLEER. V gave up 0 bases and J gave up 4 bases; unmatched junction bases: 4. This receptor was obtained from a boy under three years old with a congenital heart defect but otherwise immunologically healthy. The V gene is TRBV4-3, the J gene TRBJ1-5; 9 nucleotides agree with TRBD1. Sequenced material: thymus tissue. CDR3 sequence (DNA): TGCGCCAGCAGCCAAGACCGGACAGGGGCTAATCAGCCCCAGCATTTT. Protein product: CASSQDRTGANQPQHF.